Below are 14 T cell receptor beta chains sequenced from a single sample in a study of blood T cell repertoires in COVID-19. Generated by immunoSEQ multiplex PCR, the TCRdb table keeps only in-frame clones and is missing some. This table holds 300,000 to 400,000 clones, roughly 90% found once. Sequenced material: peripheral blood. The receptors stem from a woman in her thirties with COVID-19, enrolled during active disease.

This clone has just one count. The chain recombines TRBV28 with TRBJ1-2; 7 bases line up with TRBD1. Germline trimming cut 8 bases from V and 4 bases from J; bases unmatched to any gene: 7. This CDR3 region has 13 residues. The germline V gene has CDR1 MDHEN and CDR2 SYDVKM. CDR3 sequence (DNA): TGTGCCAGCCGGGACAGAGGTCTCTATGGCTACACCTTC. As protein: CASRDRGLYGYTF.

The chain recombines TRBV19 with TRBJ1-2, with TRBD1 matching 11 bases. Germline-derived CDR1 and CDR2 are LNHDA and SQIVND (reference sequence). The CDR3 sequence is 14 residues long. V shed 8 bases, J shed 6 bases, and the junction held 8 bases outside the gene matches. The CDR3 protein is CASAGQGARDGYTF. The CDR3 region has the DNA TGTGCCAGTGCCGGACAGGGGGCGCGAGATGGCTACACCTTC. The full variable domain, its missing parts supplied by reference TRBV19 and TRBJ1-2, is DGGITQSPKYLFRKEGQNVTLSCEQNLNHDAMYWYRQDPGQGLRLIYYSQIVNDFQKGDIAEGYSVSREKKESFPLTVTSAQKNPTAFYLCASAGQGARDGYTFGSGTRLTVV.

The V call is TRBV7-9, the J call TRBJ1-2, with 7 nucleotides matching TRBD1. CDR1 is SEHNR, CDR2 FQNEAQ, per germline (reference sequence). The V gene end was trimmed by 8 bases and the J gene end by 1 base; junction bases not matched to a gene: 16. The CDR3 covers 17 residues. The CDR3 protein is CASGRGSWTPINYGYTF. CDR3 DNA: TGTGCCAGCGGCAGGGGGTCCTGGACACCGATTAACTATGGCTACACCTTC.

This chain links TRBV29-1 with TRBJ2-5; 7 nucleotides match TRBD2. Germline loops: CDR1 SQVTM, CDR2 ANQGSEA. The length of the CDR3 is 15 residues. Trimming took 0 bases from V and 5 from J; bases not matched to a gene: 9. The CDR3 reads CSVEDDNWGGETQYF. The CDR3 DNA sequence: TGCAGCGTTGAAGACGATAACTGGGGAGGGGAGACCCAGTACTTC.

The chain combines TRBV5-1 with TRBJ2-1; TRBD2 is a possible D gene (5 bases). The CDR3 has 14 amino acids. CDR1 SGHRS and CDR2 YFSETQ come from the germline V gene. The V gene lost 4 bases and the J gene lost 5 bases, with 13 bases spanning the gap. For the CDR3, the DNA is TGCGCCAGCAGCCCGTCTAGCACCGACAATGAGCAGTTCTTC. Residues: CASSPSSTDNEQFF.

This chain links TRBV4-3 with TRBJ2-1; TRBD2 aligns across 7 bases. The CDR3 length is 15 residues. J lost 6 bases, V lost 0 bases, and 5 bases had no gene match. The germline gives CDR1 LGHNA, CDR2 YSLEER. In DNA, the CDR3 is TGCGCCAGCAGCCAAGATCCCGGGACTACCAATGAGCAGTTCTTC. Translating gives CASSQDPGTTNEQFF.

The chain couples TRBV2 to TRBJ2-7; 8 nucleotides agree with TRBD1. The CDR3 loop spans 12 amino acids. CDR1 is SNHLY and CDR2 is FYNNEI in the germline V gene. J was trimmed by 4 bases and V by 6 bases; bases with no gene match: 2. CDR3: CASRQGVYEQYF. The CDR3 coding sequence is TGTGCCAGCAGACAGGGGGTTTACGAGCAGTACTTC.

The gene calls are TRBV13 and TRBJ2-2, with D possibly matching TRBD2 (6 bases). Trimming pared 2 bases from V and 4 bases from J, leaving 14 bases between. This CDR3 is built from 16 residues. Germline V gene lookup returns CDR1 PRHDT and CDR2 FYEKMQ (reference sequence). CDR3 sequence reads: CASSLRLVGGTGELFF. In DNA, the CDR3 is TGTGCCAGCAGCTTACGACTAGTAGGTGGCACCGGGGAGCTGTTTTTT.

The rearrangement links TRBV7-9 to TRBJ1-4; D may be TRBD1 (6 bases). Germline CDR1 SEHNR, CDR2 FQNEAQ (reference sequence). The CDR3 runs 16 residues. Trimming stripped 2 bases from V and 4 bases from J, with 14 bases between. The CDR3 DNA follows: TGTGCCAGCAGCTTACATTCCGACAGGATTAATGAAAAACTGTTTTTT. Translation gives CASSLHSDRINEKLFF.

The V gene is TRBV5-1, the J gene TRBJ1-2, with D tentatively TRBD1 (6 bases). This CDR3 region has 14 residues. Germline CDR1 is SGHRS and CDR2 is YFSETQ. V was cut by 0 bases and J by 8 bases, with 14 bases left in between. The CDR3 DNA sequence: TGCGCCAGCAGCTTGGACGGGGGGCGAGGAGGCTACACCTTC. Translated: CASSLDGGRGGYTF.

The chain has TRBV9 and TRBJ1-6; D remains unclear. This CDR3 is built from 17 residues. Germline V gives CDR1 SGDLS, CDR2 YYNGEE. With 2 bases removed from V and 0 bases from J, the gap between germline ends came to 12 bases. CDR3 sequence reads: CASSVSAASSYNSPLHF. The CDR3 DNA is TGTGCCAGCAGCGTTAGCGCGGCGAGCTCCTATAATTCACCCCTCCACTTT.

This clone has more than one count but fewer than ten. V usage is TRBV5-1 and J usage is TRBJ2-6, with D tentatively TRBD1 (6 bases). Trimming stripped 6 bases from V and 2 bases from J, with 30 bases between. CDR1 SGHRS and CDR2 YFSETQ come from the germline V gene. The CDR3 contains 21 residues. CDR3 nucleotide sequence: TGCGCCAGCAAATGGGAACGGGACAAAACGTACTACTTAGCTGGGGCCAACGTCCTGACTTTC. This translates into CASKWERDKTYYLAGANVLTF.

A single count supports this clone. Different DNA sequences within this sample yield the same CDR3. The genes are TRBV19 and TRBJ2-2; D might be TRBD1 (6 bases). CDR3 length: 16 residues. Germline V gene sequence: CDR1 LNHDA, CDR2 SQIVND (reference sequence). Trimming left V 4 bases short and J 1 base short, with 13 bases between. The CDR3 sequence: CASSTPGRGNTGELFF. The CDR3, as DNA: TGTGCCAGTAGTACACCCGGCAGGGGGAACACCGGGGAGCTGTTTTTT.

A word on this clone: This sample includes further DNA sequences coding for the same CDR3. The chain combines TRBV18 with TRBJ2-3, with 7 positions matching TRBD2. Germline V gives CDR1 KGHSH, CDR2 LQKENI. The CDR3 totals 15 residues. V dropped 3 bases and J dropped 2; count of bases not matched to a gene: 5. The CDR3, as DNA: TGTGCCAGCTCACCTGGCGGGGGATACACAGATACGCAGTATTTT. Amino acid sequence: CASSPGGGYTDTQYF.